A selection of T cell receptor beta chains follows, all from one sample in a study of T cells expressing NK-cell markers. TCRdb re-analyzed the 5' RACE reads; it lists each CDR3 protein once, without DNA. The listing records some 190,000 distinct CDR3 sequences. Sample: blood T cells: a sorted CD56 or NKG2C T cell subset, CD4+ or CD8+ T cells, or bulk PBMC T cells (not recorded which). These receptors were collected from a man aged 18 to 69 in good health. Both conserved end residues are part of each CDR3.

TRBV12-5	TRBJ2-5	CASGPPPDDPARETQYF
TRBV19	TRBJ2-7	CASSPGGLLREQYF
TRBV7-9	TRBJ1-2	CASSLEVPPQYGYTF
TRBV7-9	TRBJ1-1	CASSFGRGQGNTEAFF
TRBV5-4	TRBJ2-2	CASSLDFNLDRGTGELFF
TRBV11-2	TRBJ2-3	CASSLLRGSVDTQYF
TRBV7-9	TRBJ2-3	CASSFGGGEGDTQYF
TRBV10-3	TRBJ1-6	CAISLRSDNSPLHF
TRBV6-1	TRBJ2-6	CASSVYLAGGSGANVLTF
TRBV7-8	TRBJ1-5	CASSWNANTAGEEQPQHF
TRBV7-3	TRBJ2-1	CASSSTGITSDEQFF
TRBV11-1	TRBJ2-5	CASSFPLETQYF
TRBV7-9	TRBJ2-1	CASSLGSGRYEQFF
TRBV2	TRBJ1-5	CASSDWTLRSNQPQHF
TRBV2	TRBJ1-5	CASSEGGGENQPQHF
TRBV27	TRBJ2-7	CASSLGVDVGFNEQYF
TRBV24-1	TRBJ1-2	CATSDRVYGYTF
TRBV11-2	TRBJ2-5	CASSRLAGGETQYF
TRBV21-1	TRBJ2-5	CASSIRTGPGETQYF
TRBV2	TRBJ2-6	CASSGLISGANVLTF
TRBV7-8	TRBJ2-5	CASSLEIVFGGTQYF
TRBV9	TRBJ2-5	CASSPSPSSQETQYF
TRBV15	TRBJ1-5	CATSRDDVPSNQPQHF
TRBV20-1	TRBJ1-5	CSAEQGGGQPQHF
TRBV6-2/TRBV6-3	TRBJ2-5	CASSYPTGDPETQYF
TRBV12-3/TRBV12-4	TRBJ2-3	CASSPLAGPGTQYF
TRBV6-4	TRBJ2-1	CASSDSGASGHNEQFF
TRBV12-3/TRBV12-4	TRBJ2-7	CASSFGSKIGQYF
TRBV13	TRBJ2-5	CASSPRDRGRSTQYF
TRBV4-1	TRBJ2-3	CASSPRGAAPLGTDTQYF
TRBV20-1	TRBJ2-7	CSADTSGYSYEQYF
TRBV2	TRBJ2-3	CASSADRDPDTQYF
TRBV1	TRBJ1-1	CTSTTLGNNTEAFF
TRBV7-9	TRBJ2-5	CASSLEEAGGLETQYF
TRBV7-8	TRBJ2-7	CASSLGPLWSGGSYEQYF
TRBV20-1	TRBJ2-7	CSATPMKTGQYEQYF
TRBV11-2	TRBJ2-1	CASSSPGVAGGRNEQFF
TRBV19	TRBJ1-2	CASSPGTGAATF
TRBV18	TRBJ2-5	CASSQLAKQETQYF
TRBV4-1	TRBJ2-2	CASSQGATGGNGELFF
TRBV20-1	TRBJ2-3	CSAEDGTSTDTQYF
TRBV4-2	TRBJ2-7	CASSQETGGIEQYF
TRBV19	TRBJ2-2	CATSWGTGELFF
TRBV5-6	TRBJ2-3	CASSPGSMPDTQYF
TRBV7-8	TRBJ2-7	CASFDGSYEQYF
TRBV4-1	TRBJ1-1	CASSSRQSGAFF
TRBV6-5	TRBJ1-3	CASSRGESSGNTIYF
TRBV13	TRBJ1-1	CASSLGTENTEAFF
TRBV7-9	TRBJ1-3	CASSLPQGVGNTIYF
TRBV15	TRBJ2-7	CATRVGAEQYF
TRBV30	TRBJ2-1	CADRSGNEQFF
TRBV5-1	TRBJ2-1	CASGRAGDLNEQFF
TRBV13	TRBJ2-3	CASSFEGTGGNTDTQYF